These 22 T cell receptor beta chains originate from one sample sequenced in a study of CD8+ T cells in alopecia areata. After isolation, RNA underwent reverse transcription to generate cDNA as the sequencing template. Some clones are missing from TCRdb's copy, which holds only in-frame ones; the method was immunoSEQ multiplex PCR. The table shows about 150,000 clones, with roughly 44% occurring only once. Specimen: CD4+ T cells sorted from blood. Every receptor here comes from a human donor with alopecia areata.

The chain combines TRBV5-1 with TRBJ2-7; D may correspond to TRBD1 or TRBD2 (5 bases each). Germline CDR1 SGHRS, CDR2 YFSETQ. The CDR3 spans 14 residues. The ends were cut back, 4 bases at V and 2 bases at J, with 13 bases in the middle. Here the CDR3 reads CASSHGTEPYEQYF. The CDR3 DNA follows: TGCGCCAGCAGCCATGGGACCGAACCCTACGAGCAGTACTTC. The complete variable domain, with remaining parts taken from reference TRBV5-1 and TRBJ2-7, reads KAGVTQTPRYLIKTRGQQVTLSCSPISGHRSVSWYQQTPGQGLQFLFEYFSETQRNKGNFPGRFSGRQFSNSRSEMNVSTLELGDSALYLCASSHGTEPYEQYFGPGTRLTVT.

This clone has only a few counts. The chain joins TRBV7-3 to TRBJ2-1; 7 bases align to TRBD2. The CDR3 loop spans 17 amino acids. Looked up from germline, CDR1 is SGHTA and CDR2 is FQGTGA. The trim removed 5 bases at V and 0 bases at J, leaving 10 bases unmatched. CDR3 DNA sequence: TGTGCCAGCAGCCCAAGGCTAGCGGAAAGCTCCTACAATGAGCAGTTCTTC. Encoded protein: CASSPRLAESSYNEQFF.

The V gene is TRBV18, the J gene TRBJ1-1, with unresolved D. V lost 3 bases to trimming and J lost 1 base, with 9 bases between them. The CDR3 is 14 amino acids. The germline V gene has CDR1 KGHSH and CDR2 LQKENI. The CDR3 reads CASSPQSGNTEAFF. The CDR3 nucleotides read TGTGCCAGCTCACCTCAATCGGGGAACACTGAAGCTTTCTTT.

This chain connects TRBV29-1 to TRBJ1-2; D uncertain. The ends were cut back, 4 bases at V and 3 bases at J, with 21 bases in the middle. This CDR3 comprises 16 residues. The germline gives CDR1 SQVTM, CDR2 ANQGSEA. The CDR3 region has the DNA TGCAGCGTTGGCCTAGGGCTCTCACAATCGGACTATGGCTACACCTTC. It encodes CSVGLGLSQSDYGYTF.

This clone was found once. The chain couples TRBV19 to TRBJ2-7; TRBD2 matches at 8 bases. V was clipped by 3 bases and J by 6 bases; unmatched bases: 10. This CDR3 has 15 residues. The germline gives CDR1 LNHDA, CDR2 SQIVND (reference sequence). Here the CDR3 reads CASSISPGGPSEQYF. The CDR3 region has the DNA TGTGCCAGTAGTATCTCCCCGGGAGGGCCCTCCGAGCAGTACTTC.

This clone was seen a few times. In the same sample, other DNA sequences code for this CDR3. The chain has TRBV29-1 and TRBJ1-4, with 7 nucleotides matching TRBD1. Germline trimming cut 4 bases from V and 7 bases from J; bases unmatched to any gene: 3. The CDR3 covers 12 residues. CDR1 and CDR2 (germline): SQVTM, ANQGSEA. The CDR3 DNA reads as TGCAGCGTTGGACAGGGCGGTGAAAAACTGTTTTTT. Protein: CSVGQGGEKLFF.

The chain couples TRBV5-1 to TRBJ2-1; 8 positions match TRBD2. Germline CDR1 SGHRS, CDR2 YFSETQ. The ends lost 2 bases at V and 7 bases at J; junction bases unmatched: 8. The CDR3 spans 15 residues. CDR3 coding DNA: TGCGCCAGCAGCTTTGTGTCGGGAGGGTGGAATGAGCAGTTCTTC. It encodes CASSFVSGGWNEQFF. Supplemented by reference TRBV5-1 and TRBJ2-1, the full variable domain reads KAGVTQTPRYLIKTRGQQVTLSCSPISGHRSVSWYQQTPGQGLQFLFEYFSETQRNKGNFPGRFSGRQFSNSRSEMNVSTLELGDSALYLCASSFVSGGWNEQFFGPGTRLTVL.

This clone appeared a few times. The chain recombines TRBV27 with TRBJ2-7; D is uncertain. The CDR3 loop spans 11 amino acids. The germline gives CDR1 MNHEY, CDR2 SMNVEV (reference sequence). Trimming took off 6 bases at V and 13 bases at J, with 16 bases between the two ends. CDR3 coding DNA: TGTGCCAGCAGCTCCCAAGGCCCAACCTACTTC. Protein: CASSSQGPTYF.

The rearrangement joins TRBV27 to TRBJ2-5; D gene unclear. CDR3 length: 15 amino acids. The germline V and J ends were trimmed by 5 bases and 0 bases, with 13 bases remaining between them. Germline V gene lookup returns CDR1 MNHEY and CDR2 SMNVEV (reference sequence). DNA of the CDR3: TGTGCCAGCAGTCCTCGTAGGTGGAACCAAGAGACCCAGTACTTC. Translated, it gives CASSPRRWNQETQYF.

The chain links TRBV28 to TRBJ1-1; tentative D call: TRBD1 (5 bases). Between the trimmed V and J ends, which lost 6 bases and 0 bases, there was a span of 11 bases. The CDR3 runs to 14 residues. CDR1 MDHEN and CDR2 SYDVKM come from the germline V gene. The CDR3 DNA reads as TGTGCCAGCAGGACGACAGTCATGAACACTGAAGCTTTCTTT. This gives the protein CASRTTVMNTEAFF.

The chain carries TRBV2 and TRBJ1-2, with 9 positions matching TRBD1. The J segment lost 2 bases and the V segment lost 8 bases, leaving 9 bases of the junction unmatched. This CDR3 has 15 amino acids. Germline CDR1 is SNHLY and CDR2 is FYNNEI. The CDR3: CASRRDRAVNYGYTF. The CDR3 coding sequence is TGTGCCAGCCGCCGGGACAGGGCTGTCAACTATGGCTACACCTTC.

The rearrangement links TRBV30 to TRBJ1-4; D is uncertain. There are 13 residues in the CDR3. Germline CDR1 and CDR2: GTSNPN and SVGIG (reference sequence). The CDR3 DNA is TGTGCAACGGTCGTCCCTCAGAACGAAAAACTGTTTTTT. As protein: CATVVPQNEKLFF. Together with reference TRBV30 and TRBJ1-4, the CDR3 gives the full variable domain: SQTIHQWPATLVQPVGSPLSLECTVEGTSNPNLYWYRQAAGRGLQLLFYSVGIGQISSEVPQNLSASRPQDRQFILSSKKLLLSDSGFYLCATVVPQNEKLFFGSGTQLSVL.

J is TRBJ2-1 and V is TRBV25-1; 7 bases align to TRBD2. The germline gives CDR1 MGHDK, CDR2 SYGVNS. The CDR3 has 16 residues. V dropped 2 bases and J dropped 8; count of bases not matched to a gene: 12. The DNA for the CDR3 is TGTGCCAGCAGTGAAGGGGCTGGGCGGGAGTTGGATGAGCAGTTCTTC. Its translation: CASSEGAGRELDEQFF.

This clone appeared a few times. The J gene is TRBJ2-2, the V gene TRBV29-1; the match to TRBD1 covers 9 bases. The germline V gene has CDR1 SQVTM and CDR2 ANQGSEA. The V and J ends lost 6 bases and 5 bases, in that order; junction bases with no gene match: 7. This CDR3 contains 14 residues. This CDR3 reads CSVEPGQGTGELFF. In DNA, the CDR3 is TGCAGCGTCGAACCGGGACAGGGAACCGGGGAGCTGTTTTTT.

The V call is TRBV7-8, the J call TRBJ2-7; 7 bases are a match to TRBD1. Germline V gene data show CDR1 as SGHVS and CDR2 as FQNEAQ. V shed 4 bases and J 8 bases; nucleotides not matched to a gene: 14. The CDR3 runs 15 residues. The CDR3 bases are TGTGCCAGCAGCTCCTTCTCTACAGGGGCCAGCCAGCAGTACTTC. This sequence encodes CASSSFSTGASQQYF.

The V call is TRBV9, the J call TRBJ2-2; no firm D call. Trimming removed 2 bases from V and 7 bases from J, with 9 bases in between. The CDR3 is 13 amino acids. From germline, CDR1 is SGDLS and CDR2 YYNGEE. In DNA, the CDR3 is TGTGCCAGCAGCGTTCACTTCGTCGGGGAGCTGTTTTTT. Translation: CASSVHFVGELFF.

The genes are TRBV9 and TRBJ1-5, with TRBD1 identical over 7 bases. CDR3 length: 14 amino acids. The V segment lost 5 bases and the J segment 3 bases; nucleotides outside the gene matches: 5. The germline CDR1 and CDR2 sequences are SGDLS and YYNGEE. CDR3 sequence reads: CASSEQGINQPQHF. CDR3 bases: TGTGCCAGCAGTGAACAGGGGATCAATCAGCCCCAGCATTTT.

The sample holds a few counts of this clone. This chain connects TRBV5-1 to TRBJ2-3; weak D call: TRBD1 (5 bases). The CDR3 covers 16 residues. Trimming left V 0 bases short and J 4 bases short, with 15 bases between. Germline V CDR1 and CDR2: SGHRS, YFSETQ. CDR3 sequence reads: CASSLAGLRGADTQYF. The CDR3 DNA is TGCGCCAGCAGCTTGGCCGGTCTAAGGGGTGCAGATACGCAGTATTTT.

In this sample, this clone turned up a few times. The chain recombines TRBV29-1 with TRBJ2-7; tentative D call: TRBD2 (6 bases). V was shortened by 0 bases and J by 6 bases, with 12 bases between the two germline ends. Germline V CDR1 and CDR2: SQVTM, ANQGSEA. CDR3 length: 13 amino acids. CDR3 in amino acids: CSVEEQEEGEQYF. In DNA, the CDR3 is TGCAGCGTTGAAGAACAGGAGGAGGGCGAGCAGTACTTC.

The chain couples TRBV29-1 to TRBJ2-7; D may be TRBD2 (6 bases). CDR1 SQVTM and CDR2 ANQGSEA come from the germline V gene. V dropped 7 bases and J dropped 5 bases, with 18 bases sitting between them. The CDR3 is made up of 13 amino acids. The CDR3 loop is CSAGTSRLDEQYF. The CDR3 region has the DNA TGCAGCGCCGGAACTAGCCGTCTGGACGAGCAGTACTTC.

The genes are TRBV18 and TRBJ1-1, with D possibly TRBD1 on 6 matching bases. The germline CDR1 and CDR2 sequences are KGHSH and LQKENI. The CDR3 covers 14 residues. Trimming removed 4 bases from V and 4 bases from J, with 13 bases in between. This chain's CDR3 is CASSQQGSFTEAFF. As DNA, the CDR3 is TGTGCCAGCTCACAACAGGGCTCTTTCACTGAAGCTTTCTTT. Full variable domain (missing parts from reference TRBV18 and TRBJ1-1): NAGVMQNPRHLVRRRGQEARLRCSPMKGHSHVYWYRQLPEEGLKFMVYLQKENIIDESGMPKERFSAEFPKEGPSILRIQQVVRGDSAAYFCASSQQGSFTEAFFGQGTRLTVV.

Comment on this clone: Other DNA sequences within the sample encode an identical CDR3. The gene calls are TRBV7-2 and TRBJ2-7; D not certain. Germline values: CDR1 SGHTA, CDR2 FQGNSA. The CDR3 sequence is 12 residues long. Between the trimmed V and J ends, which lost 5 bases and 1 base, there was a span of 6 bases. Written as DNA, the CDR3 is TGTGCCAGCAGCCGCAGTTCCTACGAGCAGTACTTC. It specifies CASSRSSYEQYF.